These T cell receptor beta chains were read from a single sample in a study of T cell responses to AZD1222 COVID-19 vaccine. Assay used: immunoSEQ multiplex PCR; TCRdb lists only in-frame clones, some missing. This table has fewer than 100,000 clones, over 85% appearing once. This material consisted of peripheral blood, taken on day 0 of AZD1222 vaccination. The source is an adult in good health. The CDR3 runs from the conserved cysteine through the conserved F or W. The D gene is left open where the match is weak. Clone size is given for some rows only: seen once, a few or many times, or a class if the clone is expanded.

j_gene,v_gene,d_gene,abundance,CDR3aa,CDR3nt
TRBJ2-7,TRBV18,NA,NA,CASSPRPEGYEQYF,TGTGCCAGCTCCCCAAGACCCGAAGGCTACGAGCAGTACTTC
TRBJ2-6,TRBV28,TRBD1,NA,CASSSGTGFTGANVLTF,TGTGCCAGCAGTTCCGGGACAGGGTTTACTGGGGCCAACGTCCTGACTTTC
TRBJ1-2,TRBV28,TRBD1,NA,CASSRDRGNLFYGYTF,TGTGCCAGCAGCCGGGACAGGGGCAACCTCTTCTATGGCTACACCTTC
TRBJ2-3,TRBV10-3,TRBD2,NA,CAIGASGDRGDTQYF,TGTGCCATCGGGGCTAGCGGTGATAGGGGTGATACGCAGTATTTT
TRBJ1-6,TRBV25-1,NA,NA,CASSEYAGVVSPLHF,TGTGCCAGCAGTGAATATGCAGGGGTGGTTTCACCCCTCCACTTT
TRBJ1-1,TRBV30,NA,NA,CAWSYGTRQEAFF,TGTGCCTGGAGCTACGGGACCCGCCAGGAAGCTTTCTTT
TRBJ2-7,TRBV5-1,NA,few,CASSLGQISYEQYF,TGCGCCAGCAGCTTGGGACAGATCTCCTACGAGCAGTACTTC
TRBJ1-1,TRBV6-5,NA,NA,CALGELNTEAFF,TGTGCCCTAGGGGAGTTGAACACTGAAGCTTTCTTT
TRBJ1-2,TRBV11-2,TRBD1,NA,CASSGRQGGLRYTF,TGTGCCAGCAGCGGACGACAGGGCGGCCTGCGCTACACCTTC
TRBJ2-1,TRBV7-8,TRBD2,NA,CASNERDHSYNEQFF,TGTGCCAGCAACGAGCGGGACCACTCCTACAATGAGCAGTTCTTC
TRBJ1-5,TRBV28,NA,NA,CASSSSLSNQPQHF,TGTGCCAGCAGTTCCAGCTTGAGCAATCAGCCCCAGCATTTT
TRBJ2-7,TRBV9,TRBD1,NA,CASSVPGTGGEQYF,TGTGCCAGCAGCGTCCCCGGGACAGGTGGCGAGCAGTACTTC
TRBJ2-2,TRBV10-1,NA,NA,CASSAFSTGELFF,TGCGCCAGCAGTGCTTTTAGCACCGGGGAGCTGTTTTTT